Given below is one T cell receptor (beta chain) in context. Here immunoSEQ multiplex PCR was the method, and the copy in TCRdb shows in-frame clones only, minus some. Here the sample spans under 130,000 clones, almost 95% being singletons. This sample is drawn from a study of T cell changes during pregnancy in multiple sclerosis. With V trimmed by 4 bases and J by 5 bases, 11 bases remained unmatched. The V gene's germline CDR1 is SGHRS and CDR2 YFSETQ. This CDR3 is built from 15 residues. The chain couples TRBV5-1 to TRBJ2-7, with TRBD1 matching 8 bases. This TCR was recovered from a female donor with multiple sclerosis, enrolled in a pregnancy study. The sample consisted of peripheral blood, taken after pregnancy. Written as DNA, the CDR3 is TGCGCCAGCAGCAAGCACCGGGACAGGAGCGACGAGCAGTACTTC. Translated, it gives CASSKHRDRSDEQYF.